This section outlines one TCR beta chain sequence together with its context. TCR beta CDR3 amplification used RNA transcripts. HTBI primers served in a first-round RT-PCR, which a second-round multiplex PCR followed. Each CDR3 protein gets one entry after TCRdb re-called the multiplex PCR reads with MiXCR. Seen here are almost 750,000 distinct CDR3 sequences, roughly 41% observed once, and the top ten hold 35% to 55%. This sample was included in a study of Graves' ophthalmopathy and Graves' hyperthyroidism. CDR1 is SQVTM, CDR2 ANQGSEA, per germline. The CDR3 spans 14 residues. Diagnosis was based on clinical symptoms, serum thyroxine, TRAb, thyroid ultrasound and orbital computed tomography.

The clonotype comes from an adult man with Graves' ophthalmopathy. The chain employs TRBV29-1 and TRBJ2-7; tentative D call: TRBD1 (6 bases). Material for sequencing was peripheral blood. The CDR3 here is CSARRVVQGYEQYF. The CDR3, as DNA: TGCAGTGCCCGGAGAGTAGTACAGGGATACGAGCAGTACTTC.